One sample yielded the 21 T cell receptor beta chains listed below, sequenced in a study of cytomegalovirus exposure and HLA in healthy donors. TCRdb's copy holds only in-frame clones and misses some; the assay was immunoSEQ multiplex PCR. The sample records about 160,000 clones, approximately 96% being singletons. The sample comprised PBMCs. These receptors all stem from a woman in her late teens or twenties in good health and CMV-seronegative.

The rearrangement uses TRBV7-6 and TRBJ2-7, with D maybe TRBD2 (5 bases). The V and J ends lost 5 bases and 7 bases respectively, with 15 bases between them. This CDR3 is 13 amino acids long. Germline CDR1 and CDR2: SGHVS and FNYEAQ. The CDR3 sequence is CASSARTRAEQYF. CDR3 coding DNA: TGTGCCAGCAGCGCGAGGACTCGGGCGGAGCAGTACTTC.

This clone was seen once. This chain connects TRBV5-1 to TRBJ1-3; possibly TRBD1 for D (5 bases). Germline assignment: CDR1 SGHRS and CDR2 YFSETQ. This CDR3 has 17 residues. Trimming removed 0 bases at V and 1 base at J, with 14 bases between. The CDR3 reads CASSLEVGGWSGNTIYF. The CDR3 bases are TGCGCCAGCAGCTTGGAAGTCGGGGGGTGGTCTGGAAACACCATATATTTT.

The rearrangement links TRBV6-1 to TRBJ1-4; 12 bases fit TRBD1. This CDR3 contains 17 residues. Germline CDR1 reads MNHNS; CDR2 reads SASEGT. Trimming removed 2 bases from V and 8 bases from J; junction bases left unmatched: 9. The CDR3 spells CASSELLPGQGAEKLFF. DNA of the CDR3: TGTGCCAGCAGTGAACTATTACCGGGACAGGGGGCCGAAAAACTGTTTTTT.

This clone was detected once. The chain joins TRBV13 to TRBJ1-2; D gene uncertain. This CDR3 comprises 14 residues. Germline values: CDR1 PRHDT, CDR2 FYEKMQ (reference sequence). The V and J ends lost 2 bases and 0 bases respectively, with 7 bases between them. CDR3 DNA: TGTGCCAGCAGCTTAATGAGCACTAACTATGGCTACACCTTC. This sequence encodes CASSLMSTNYGYTF. Full variable domain (missing parts from reference TRBV13 and TRBJ1-2): AAGVIQSPRHLIKEKRETATLKCYPIPRHDTVYWYQQGPGQDPQFLISFYEKMQSDKGSIPDRFSAQQFSDYHSELNMSSLELGDSALYFCASSLMSTNYGYTFGSGTRLTVV.

A few counts support this clone. The CDR3 DNA reads as TGTGCCTGGAGTGGACAGGGGGAATATGGCTACACCTTC. This gives the protein CAWSGQGEYGYTF. The rearrangement joins TRBV30 to TRBJ1-2, with 9 bases fitting TRBD1. V shed 1 base and J 5 bases; nucleotides not matched to a gene: 2. Germline CDR1 is GTSNPN and CDR2 is SVGIG (reference sequence). The CDR3 has 13 amino acids.

The gene calls are TRBV6-6 and TRBJ1-1; D remains ambiguous. This CDR3 has 14 amino acids. CDR1 is MNHNY, CDR2 SVGAGI, per germline (reference sequence). V was trimmed by 0 bases and J by 7 bases, leaving 12 bases between them. This CDR3 reads CASSYSNNADEAFF. CDR3 DNA sequence: TGTGCCAGCAGTTACTCGAACAACGCGGATGAAGCTTTCTTT.

V gene TRBV27 combines with J gene TRBJ2-7; D unclear. V dropped 7 bases and J dropped 0 bases, with 16 bases sitting between them. CDR1 and CDR2 (germline): MNHEY, SMNVEV (reference sequence). The CDR3 extends over 15 amino acids. The CDR3 reads CASTTVVAASYEQYF. CDR3 coding DNA: TGTGCCAGCACCACGGTAGTAGCCGCCTCCTACGAGCAGTACTTC.

The chain recombines TRBV9 with TRBJ2-7; 14 bases line up with TRBD2. V was pared by 0 bases and J by 2 bases, with 1 base of the junction left unmatched. CDR1 is SGDLS, CDR2 YYNGEE, per germline. The CDR3 covers 16 residues. CDR3 coding DNA: TGTGCCAGCAGCGTAGGGGGACTAGCGGGAGCCTACGAGCAGTACTTC. Protein product: CASSVGGLAGAYEQYF.

The rearrangement links TRBV27 to TRBJ1-6, with 8 bases lining up with TRBD1. After removal of 0 bases from V and 1 base from J, the junction contained 8 bases not matched to a gene. There are 19 residues in the CDR3. Germline V gene lookup returns CDR1 MNHEY and CDR2 SMNVEV (reference sequence). The CDR3 spells CASSLSQQGARSYNSPLHF. CDR3 sequence (DNA): TGTGCCAGCAGTTTATCTCAGCAGGGGGCGCGGTCCTATAATTCACCCCTCCACTTT.

CDR3 coding DNA: TGTGCCAGTTCGAGAGGGGGTAGCAATCAGCCCCAGCATTTT. This sequence encodes CASSRGGSNQPQHF. The chain employs TRBV7-8 and TRBJ1-5, with D maybe TRBD1 (6 bases). Germline CDR1 reads SGHVS; CDR2 reads FQNEAQ. Trimming removed 9 bases at V and 0 bases at J, with 12 bases between. The length of the CDR3 is 14 residues.

The gene calls are TRBV5-1 and TRBJ1-2; the D gene is possibly TRBD1 (6 bases). CDR3 length: 12 residues. Germline loops: CDR1 SGHRS, CDR2 YFSETQ. V was shortened by 5 bases and J by 1 base, with 6 bases between the two germline ends. The chain's CDR3 is CASRDSNYGYTF. CDR3 DNA sequence: TGCGCCAGCAGGGACAGTAACTATGGCTACACCTTC.

The chain is built from TRBV5-6 and TRBJ1-5; 8 nucleotides agree with TRBD1. This CDR3 has 15 amino acids. Germline V gene sequence: CDR1 SGHDT, CDR2 YYEEEE. The ends lost 4 bases at V and 4 bases at J; junction bases unmatched: 7. In DNA form, the CDR3 reads TGTGCCAGCAGCAGGGGACAGGCCGGGAATCAGCCCCAGCATTTT. Translation gives CASSRGQAGNQPQHF.

This sequence joins TRBV6-1 and TRBJ1-1, with D possibly being TRBD1 (5 bases). The germline V gene encodes CDR1 MNHNS and CDR2 SASEGT. V lost 8 bases, J lost 1 base, and 17 bases lay in between. CDR3 length equals 15 residues. Here the CDR3 reads CASAPRTGKNTEAFF. CDR3 coding DNA: TGTGCCAGCGCACCCCGTACAGGAAAGAACACTGAAGCTTTCTTT.

In its sample, this clone was seen once. V and J are TRBV6-1 and TRBJ1-1; TRBD1 agrees at 8 bases. The junction had 1 base not matched to a gene; V was cut back by 6 bases and J by 4 bases. Per the germline V gene, CDR1 is MNHNS and CDR2 is SASEGT. The CDR3 is 12 residues long. CDR3 residues: CASSTGGTEAFF. The CDR3 DNA reads TGTGCCAGCAGCACAGGGGGCACTGAAGCTTTCTTT.

The V gene is TRBV4-1, the J gene TRBJ1-1; weak D call: TRBD1 (5 bases). Germline assignment: CDR1 MGHRA and CDR2 YSYEKL. The germline V and J ends were trimmed by 0 bases and 7 bases, with 18 bases remaining between them. This CDR3 comprises 16 residues. The CDR3, as DNA: TGCGCCAGCAGCCAAGATCGCCACAGGTCAATGGGTGAAGCTTTCTTT. Translation gives CASSQDRHRSMGEAFF.

The V call is TRBV4-3, the J call TRBJ1-3; 9 nucleotides agree with TRBD1. With 3 bases clipped from V and 3 bases from J, the junction kept 3 bases outside the gene matches. The germline V gene has CDR1 LGHNA and CDR2 YSLEER. This CDR3 is built from 15 residues. In DNA, the CDR3 is TGCGCCAGCAGCCAGGGACAGGGAGTTGGAAACACCATATATTTT. Translation gives CASSQGQGVGNTIYF.

This clone was seen a single time. The rearrangement links TRBV19 to TRBJ1-1, with 7 bases identical to TRBD1. Germline lookup yields CDR1 LNHDA and CDR2 SQIVND (reference sequence). This CDR3 is 16 amino acids long. The V segment lost 5 bases and the J segment 4 bases; nucleotides outside the gene matches: 13. CDR3 DNA sequence: TGTGCCAGTAGTCTCCTGACAGGGCGGGCAACCACTGAAGCTTTCTTT. The encoded protein is CASSLLTGRATTEAFF.

The genes are TRBV19 and TRBJ2-7, with D possibly being TRBD1 (6 bases). Germline V CDR1 and CDR2: LNHDA, SQIVND (reference sequence). With 6 bases removed from V and 7 bases from J, the gap between germline ends came to 16 bases. The CDR3 spans 13 residues. CDR3 loop: CASRDRPLGEQYF. CDR3 nucleotide sequence: TGTGCCAGTAGGGACAGACCCTTGGGGGAGCAGTACTTC.

This chain joins TRBV7-2 and TRBJ2-7; D is undetermined. Trimming removed 1 base from V and 2 bases from J, with 9 bases in between. The germline CDR1 and CDR2 sequences are SGHTA and FQGNSA. The CDR3 is 14 amino acids. This CDR3 reads CASSLDQVAYEQYF. For the CDR3, the DNA is TGTGCCAGCAGCTTAGATCAGGTTGCCTACGAGCAGTACTTC.

V gene TRBV5-6 combines with J gene TRBJ1-6; 8 nucleotides line up with TRBD1. The CDR3 is 13 residues long. The germline CDR1 and CDR2 sequences are SGHDT and YYEEEE. Trimming took 4 bases from V and 7 from J; bases not matched to a gene: 1. CDR3 sequence (DNA): TGTGCCAGCAGCCGGACAGGGAATTCACCCCTCCACTTT. Amino acids: CASSRTGNSPLHF.

The CDR3 DNA follows: TGTGCCAGCAGCTTAGGCTCAGATACGCAGTATTTT. This codes for CASSLGSDTQYF. The chain employs TRBV13 and TRBJ2-3; D unclear. Germline V lookup: CDR1 PRHDT, CDR2 FYEKMQ (reference sequence). The germline V and J ends were trimmed by 0 bases and 4 bases, with 2 bases remaining between them. The CDR3 loop spans 12 amino acids.